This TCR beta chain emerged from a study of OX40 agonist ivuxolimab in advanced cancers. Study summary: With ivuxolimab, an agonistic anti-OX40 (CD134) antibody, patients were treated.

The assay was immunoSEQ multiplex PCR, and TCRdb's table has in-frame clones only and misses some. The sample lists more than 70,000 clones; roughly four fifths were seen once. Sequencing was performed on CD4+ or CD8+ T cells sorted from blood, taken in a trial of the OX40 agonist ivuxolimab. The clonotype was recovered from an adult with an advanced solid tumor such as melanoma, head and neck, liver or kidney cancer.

CDR3 residues: CASSLAGGRGNTIYF. The CDR3, as DNA: TGTGCCAGCAGCTTAGCTGGAGGTCGTGGAAACACCATATATTTT. This chain joins TRBV7-2 and TRBJ1-3; D is ambiguous. The germline gives CDR1 SGHTA, CDR2 FQGNSA. The CDR3 length is 15 residues. The V end lost 0 bases, the J end lost 3 bases, and 9 bases lay between the germline ends.